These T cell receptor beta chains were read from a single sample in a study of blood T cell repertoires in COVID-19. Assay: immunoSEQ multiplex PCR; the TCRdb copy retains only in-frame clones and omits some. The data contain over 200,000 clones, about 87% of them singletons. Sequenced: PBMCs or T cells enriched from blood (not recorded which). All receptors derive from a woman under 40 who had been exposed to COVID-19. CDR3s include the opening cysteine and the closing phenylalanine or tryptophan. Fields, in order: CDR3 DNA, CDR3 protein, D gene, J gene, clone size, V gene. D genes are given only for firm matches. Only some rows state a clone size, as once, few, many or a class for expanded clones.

TGTGCCAGCAGTGAACAGGGGGCCCCGACCTACGAGCAGTACTTC CASSEQGAPTYEQYF TRBD1 TRBJ2-7 . TRBV27
TGCAGCGTTGAAGGGGGCAGGGAGGAGTACTTC CSVEGGREEYF . TRBJ2-5 . TRBV29-1
TGCAGTATAGCGGGAATGGAGACCCAGTACTTC CSIAGMETQYF TRBD2 TRBJ2-5 . TRBV20-1
TGTGCCAGCAGCTTACCTGGGCCGTCCACGGACAATGAGCAGTTCTTC CASSLPGPSTDNEQFF . TRBJ2-1 . TRBV7-9
TGTGCCTGGAGTGACGGGAAGCCACCCCTGGGAAATGAGCAGTTCTTC CAWSDGKPPLGNEQFF . TRBJ2-1 . TRBV30
TGTGCCAGCAGCCCACCACCGGGACAGGGGACCGGAAACACCATATATTTT CASSPPPGQGTGNTIYF TRBD1 TRBJ1-3 . TRBV28
TGTGCCAGCAGCTTGGGTCCAAATCAGCCCCAGCATTTT CASSLGPNQPQHF . TRBJ1-5 . TRBV5-4
TGTGCCACCAGCAGAGAGGTTTCGGTAAAGACCCAGTACTTC CATSREVSVKTQYF . TRBJ2-5 . TRBV15
TGTGCCAGCAGCCAAGATGAGCGGGAGCAGTTCTTC CASSQDEREQFF . TRBJ2-1 . TRBV3-1/TRBV3-2
TGTGCCAGCAGCCTTAGGACAGGGAGAGAGACCCAGTACTTC CASSLRTGRETQYF TRBD1 TRBJ2-5 . TRBV7-9
TGTGCCAGCAGCTTGGTCAGGGGTGGTATCGAAGCTTTCTTT CASSLVRGGIEAFF . TRBJ1-1 . TRBV5-6
TGCAGTGCTAAGGGGCCTAACGAGCAGTACTTC CSAKGPNEQYF . TRBJ2-7 . TRBV20-1
TGTGCCAGTAGGAAAGCGACGGTAAATAATGAAAAACTGTTTTTT CASRKATVNNEKLFF . TRBJ1-4 . TRBV19
TGTGCCAGCTCCCTCCGGGACTGGGGGAATGAGCAGTTCTTC CASSLRDWGNEQFF . TRBJ2-1 . TRBV18
TGTGCCATCAGTCGGACAGGGGGCGATTCCTACAATGAGCAGTTCTTC CAISRTGGDSYNEQFF TRBD1 TRBJ2-1 . TRBV10-3
TGTGCCAGCAGCTCTCGCCGGACAGATACGCAGTATTTT CASSSRRTDTQYF . TRBJ2-3 . TRBV11-3
TGTGCCAGCTCGATGGTGGGGGGGCACACTGAAGCTTTCTTT CASSMVGGHTEAFF . TRBJ1-1 . TRBV14
TGCGCCAGCACTGGGACAACTAACTATGGCTACACCTTC CASTGTTNYGYTF . TRBJ1-2 . TRBV5-1
TGTGCCAGCAGCTTAGGTGGCAGGGCGGGGCAGCCCCAGCATTTT CASSLGGRAGQPQHF . TRBJ1-5 few TRBV7-9
TGTGCCAGCAGCTCCCATGGGGTATTACCGGGACAAGGAAATTCACCCCTCCACTTT CASSSHGVLPGQGNSPLHF . TRBJ1-6 . TRBV5-5